The next 24 T cell receptor beta chains were all read from a single sample in a study of T-cell reconstitution after alpha-beta-depleted transplantation in children. Molecular barcoding with unique molecular identifiers was used for the TCRbeta library. One entry per CDR3 protein results from TCRdb running MiXCR on the PCR reads. The data show 250,000 to 350,000 distinct CDR3 sequences, 20% to 30% seen once. Sample: PBMCs, mostly from graft donor cells, taken 180 days after TCRalphabeta/CD19-depleted stem cell transplant. Every receptor here comes from a male patient between 5 and 17 years old who had a stem cell transplant for acute lymphoblastic leukemia, so the T cells may come from the graft donor.

This clonotype has just a few counts. The chain recombines TRBV5-1 with TRBJ2-5; TRBD2 matches 7 bases. Trimming cost V 4 bases and J 4 bases; bases outside gene matches: 7. The CDR3 covers 14 residues. The germline V gene encodes CDR1 SGHRS and CDR2 YFSETQ. The CDR3 spells CASSPWTRGETQYF. In nucleotides, the CDR3 is TGCGCCAGCAGCCCATGGACTAGGGGAGAGACCCAGTACTTC.

V is TRBV6-2 or TRBV6-3 and J is TRBJ2-5; a weak D match, TRBD1 (6 bases). The V gene's germline CDR1 is MNHEY and CDR2 SVGEGT. The CDR3 spans 15 residues. Trimming stripped 2 bases from V and 4 bases from J, with 14 bases between. The CDR3 loop is CASSYLRRGLETQYF. The DNA for the CDR3 is TGTGCCAGCAGTTACCTCCGCAGGGGTTTAGAGACCCAGTACTTC.

The chain couples TRBV19 to TRBJ2-6, with a possible D match to TRBD2 (6 bases). Germline CDR1 LNHDA, CDR2 SQIVND (reference sequence). V lost 3 bases and J 4 bases, leaving 10 bases between the germline ends. CDR3 length equals 15 residues. The chain's CDR3 is CASSIGGYGANVLTF. DNA for the CDR3: TGTGCCAGTAGTATCGGAGGGTACGGGGCCAACGTCCTGACTTTC.

This chain links TRBV9 with TRBJ2-5; D possibly corresponds to TRBD2 (5 bases). This CDR3 has 17 amino acids. Germline V lookup: CDR1 SGDLS, CDR2 YYNGEE. Deletions cut 4 bases from V and 3 bases from J, with 22 bases between. CDR3 DNA sequence: TGTGCCAGCAGCTTAAATATGGGTGGGAGTCGGGAAGAGACCCAGTACTTC. Residues: CASSLNMGGSREETQYF.

The V and J genes are TRBV27 and TRBJ2-7; 7 nucleotides agree with TRBD1. With V trimmed by 6 bases and J by 2 bases, 10 bases remained unmatched. There are 15 residues in the CDR3. Germline lookup yields CDR1 MNHEY and CDR2 SMNVEV (reference sequence). Here the CDR3 reads CASRLAQGNPYEQYF. The CDR3 DNA reads as TGTGCCAGCAGGCTCGCACAGGGGAACCCCTACGAGCAGTACTTC.

This clonotype was detected only a few times. This chain links TRBV15 with TRBJ2-5, with D tentatively TRBD1 (6 bases). The CDR3 is made up of 14 amino acids. Germline-derived CDR1 and CDR2 are LNHNV and YYDKDF (reference sequence). V was shortened by 4 bases and J by 1 base, with 10 bases between the two germline ends. The CDR3 region has the DNA TGTGCCACCAGCAACCGACAGGTCCAAGAGACCCAGTACTTC. Translating it yields CATSNRQVQETQYF. Full variable domain (missing parts from reference TRBV15 and TRBJ2-5): DAMVIQNPRYQVTQFGKPVTLSCSQTLNHNVMYWYQQKSSQAPKLLFHYYDKDFNNEADTPDNFQSRRPNTSFCFLDIRSPGLGDTAMYLCATSNRQVQETQYFGPGTRLLVL.

The genes are TRBV6-1 and TRBJ2-7; D gene ambiguous. This CDR3 has 14 residues. Trimming shortened V by 5 bases and J by 5 bases, and 16 bases separated the two germline ends. Germline CDR1 reads MNHNS; CDR2 reads SASEGT. CDR3 loop: CASSPGLERNEQYF. The CDR3 nucleotides read TGTGCCAGCAGTCCTGGGCTAGAGAGGAACGAGCAGTACTTC.

The chain uses TRBV12-5 and TRBJ1-4; perhaps TRBD1 as D (6 bases). Germline CDR1 LGHNT, CDR2 FRNRAP. This CDR3 has 14 amino acids. V dropped 5 bases and J dropped 6 bases, with 13 bases sitting between them. This CDR3 reads CASGPGAADEKLFF. The CDR3 coding sequence is TGTGCTAGTGGTCCAGGGGCAGCGGATGAAAAACTGTTTTTT.

The V call is TRBV2, the J call TRBJ2-3; 12 bases match TRBD2. In germline, CDR1 is SNHLY, CDR2 FYNNEI. CDR3 size: 14 residues. V was clipped by 11 bases and J by 0 bases; unmatched bases: 3. CDR3 sequence (DNA): TGTGCCGGGACTAGCGGGTTGAGCACAGATACGCAGTATTTT. It encodes CAGTSGLSTDTQYF.

The chain's CDR3 is CASSQPAVVSYNEQFF. The CDR3 bases are TGCGCCAGCAGCCAACCCGCGGTGGTCTCCTACAATGAGCAGTTCTTC. The rearrangement uses TRBV4-1 and TRBJ2-1; D gene uncertain. The CDR3 loop spans 16 amino acids. Trimming removed 2 bases from V and 0 bases from J, with 11 bases in between. Germline CDR1 is MGHRA and CDR2 is YSYEKL.

In nucleotides, the CDR3 is TGTGCCAGCAGTGGGCTGGCGGGACACCGGTTGGTGACCCAGTACTTC. Translating it yields CASSGLAGHRLVTQYF. J is TRBJ2-5 and V is TRBV2; perhaps D is TRBD1 or TRBD2 (6 bases each). This CDR3 region has 16 residues. With 4 bases removed from V and 7 bases from J, the gap between germline ends came to 22 bases. CDR1 is SNHLY and CDR2 is FYNNEI in the germline V gene. The full variable domain, its missing parts supplied by reference TRBV2 and TRBJ2-5, is EPEVTQTPSHQVTQMGQEVILRCVPISNHLYFYWYRQILGQKVEFLVSFYNNEISEKSEIFDDQFSVERPDGSNFTLKIRSTKLEDSAMYFCASSGLAGHRLVTQYFGPGTRLLVL.

The V and J genes are TRBV18 and TRBJ2-1; tentative D call: TRBD1 (6 bases). Per germline, CDR1 KGHSH and CDR2 LQKENI. The CDR3 extends over 15 amino acids. V lost 3 bases and J 15 bases, leaving 24 bases between the germline ends. CDR3 loop: CASSPLEQRYRALFF. Here the CDR3 DNA reads TGTGCCAGCTCACCGCTCGAACAGAGGTACAGGGCCCTGTTCTTC.

This chain links TRBV3-1 with TRBJ2-7, with TRBD2 matching over 8 bases. CDR1 and CDR2 from the germline V gene are LGHDT and YNNKEL (reference sequence). The CDR3 is 14 amino acids. V lost 8 bases to trimming and J lost 2 bases; unmatched junction nucleotides: 8. CDR3 region: CASCNLAGTYEQYF. CDR3 DNA: TGTGCCAGCTGTAATCTAGCGGGCACCTACGAGCAGTACTTC.

The table lists this clonotype with many counts. This sequence joins TRBV12-3 or TRBV12-4 and TRBJ2-3; D unresolved. Trimming cost V 5 bases and J 5 bases, with 8 bases left between them. The CDR3 has 12 residues. The chain's CDR3 is CASSPRRDTQYF. DNA of the CDR3: TGTGCCAGCAGTCCCCGGAGAGATACGCAGTATTTT.

This clonotype was found a few times. The chain recombines TRBV9 with TRBJ1-2, with 8 positions matching TRBD1. Germline lookup yields CDR1 SGDLS and CDR2 YYNGEE. The CDR3 runs to 13 residues. The V segment lost 2 bases and the J segment 7 bases; nucleotides outside the gene matches: 4. CDR3 sequence (DNA): TGTGCCAGCAGCGTGACAGGGGCCGGTGGCTACACCTTC. Encoded protein: CASSVTGAGGYTF.

The gene calls are TRBV9 and TRBJ1-2; unclear D gene. The germline V gene has CDR1 SGDLS and CDR2 YYNGEE. The CDR3 extends over 15 amino acids. The germline V and J ends were trimmed by 0 bases and 10 bases, with 19 bases remaining between them. CDR3 in amino acids: CASSVEASPGTPYTF. CDR3 nucleotide sequence: TGTGCCAGCAGCGTAGAGGCCAGCCCTGGAACTCCCTACACCTTC.

V and J are TRBV12-3 or TRBV12-4 and TRBJ2-2; possible D gene TRBD2, 6 bases. V was clipped by 10 bases and J by 0 bases, with 12 bases between them. The CDR3 has 14 amino acids. The CDR3 here is CAIPTRANTGELFF. As DNA, the CDR3 is TGTGCCATTCCGACTAGAGCGAACACCGGGGAGCTGTTTTTT.

This chain connects TRBV18 to TRBJ1-2, with D perhaps TRBD1 (6 bases). V gave up 3 bases and J gave up 4 bases, with 18 bases separating them. CDR1 KGHSH and CDR2 LQKENI come from the germline V gene. This CDR3 spans 16 amino acids. The CDR3 DNA reads as TGTGCCAGCTCACCTACGGATGGACAGTTGATCTATGGCTACACCTTC. It yields the protein CASSPTDGQLIYGYTF.

This clonotype was counted only a few times. This chain connects TRBV12-3 or TRBV12-4 to TRBJ2-1; 10 bases fit TRBD2. The CDR3 has 16 residues. J was trimmed by 2 bases and V by 3 bases; bases with no gene match: 4. The CDR3 DNA reads as TGTGCCAGCAGTTTGAGCGGGAGGGGCCCCTACAATGAGCAGTTCTTC. It encodes CASSLSGRGPYNEQFF.

This clonotype was counted at least ten times. This rearrangement joins TRBV9 to TRBJ2-1; no clear D. Looked up from germline, CDR1 is SGDLS and CDR2 is YYNGEE. CDR3 length equals 11 residues. Trimming shortened V by 4 bases and J by 5 bases, and 4 bases separated the two germline ends. The CDR3 bases are TGTGCCAGCAGCCAGCACAATGAGCAGTTCTTC. It codes for CASSQHNEQFF.

In this sample, this clonotype turned up many times. This CDR3 is CASSDKPGYPVPEQFF. CDR3 nucleotides: TGTGCCAGCAGCGACAAACCGGGATACCCCGTTCCCGAGCAGTTCTTC. The chain couples TRBV7-6 to TRBJ2-1; D may be TRBD2 (5 bases). Trimming pared 5 bases from V and 10 bases from J, leaving 24 bases between. This CDR3 is 16 amino acids long. Germline CDR1 SGHVS, CDR2 FNYEAQ. Combining the CDR3 with reference TRBV7-6 and TRBJ2-1 gives the whole variable domain GAGVSQSPRYKVTKRGQDVALRCDPISGHVSLYWYRQALGQGPEFLTYFNYEAQQDKSGLPNDRFSAERPEGSISTLTIQRTEQRDSAMYRCASSDKPGYPVPEQFFGPGTRLTVL.

V and J are TRBV5-1 and TRBJ1-2; no clear D gene. Trimming shortened V by 0 bases and J by 8 bases, and 14 bases separated the two germline ends. Germline V gives CDR1 SGHRS, CDR2 YFSETQ. This CDR3 region has 14 residues. In DNA, the CDR3 is TGCGCCAGCAGCTTGGGACCGCCTAATCGGGGCTACACCTTC. It codes for CASSLGPPNRGYTF.

This clonotype was counted a few times. The chain combines TRBV9 with TRBJ2-5; 8 bases fit TRBD1. In germline, CDR1 is SGDLS, CDR2 YYNGEE. This CDR3 comprises 14 residues. The V gene end was trimmed by 0 bases and the J gene end by 5 bases; junction bases not matched to a gene: 3. CDR3 DNA: TGTGCCAGCAGCGTAGTGGACAGGGTGGAGACCCAGTACTTC. It translates to CASSVVDRVETQYF. The full variable domain, its missing parts supplied by reference TRBV9 and TRBJ2-5, is DSGVTQTPKHLITATGQRVTLRCSPRSGDLSVYWYQQSLDQGLQFLIQYYNGEERAKGNILERFSAQQFPDLHSELNLSSLELGDSALYFCASSVVDRVETQYFGPGTRLLVL.

This clonotype has just a few counts. The chain recombines TRBV29-1 with TRBJ2-5, with TRBD1 as a possible D gene (6 bases). This CDR3 is 13 amino acids long. V was cut by 4 bases and J by 4 bases, with 13 bases left in between. CDR1 is SQVTM, CDR2 ANQGSEA, per germline. This chain's CDR3 is CSVAQDSRETQYF. In DNA, the CDR3 is TGCAGCGTTGCCCAGGACAGCCGAGAGACCCAGTACTTC. Using reference TRBV29-1 and TRBJ2-5 for the parts outside the CDR3, the full variable domain is SAVISQKPSRDICQRGTSLTIQCQVDSQVTMMFWYRQQPGQSLTLIATANQGSEATYESGFVIDKFPISRPNLTFSTLTVSNMSPEDSSIYLCSVAQDSRETQYFGPGTRLLVL.